A single T cell receptor (beta chain) is shown here with its context. Its specificity is not known. The record originates from a study of Ad26.COV2.S vaccination and SARS-CoV-2 variants. Turning to the study itself: COV1001, an Ad26.COV2.S trial, supplied this vaccine-arm donor.

The treatment: roughly 18 received Ad26.COV2.S at low or high dose, single or two shots; 5 received placebo; per-sample allocation not given. Day 63 following the first vaccine or placebo injection was when the samples were taken. Study-level points and caveats: Once vaccination had occurred, spike-specific CD8+ and CD4+ T cell responses reportedly showed substantial breadth.

Measured with immunoSEQ multiplex PCR; TCRdb has only the in-frame clones, and not every one. The sample holds 350,000 to 400,000 clones, approximately 91% seen once. Per the germline V gene, CDR1 is SNHLY and CDR2 is FYNNEI. Between the trimmed V and J ends, which lost 4 bases and 6 bases, there was a span of 15 bases. The CDR3 sequence is 14 residues long. The chain has TRBV2 and TRBJ1-2, with no clear D. This TCR derives from a person aged 18-65 years who received the Ad26.COV2.S COVID-19 vaccine or a placebo. The material sequenced was peripheral blood, taken in a trial of Ad26.COV2.S vaccine versus placebo. This CDR3 is CASSGGRGGDGYTF. The CDR3 DNA follows: TGTGCCAGCAGTGGAGGGCGTGGTGGGGATGGCTACACCTTC.